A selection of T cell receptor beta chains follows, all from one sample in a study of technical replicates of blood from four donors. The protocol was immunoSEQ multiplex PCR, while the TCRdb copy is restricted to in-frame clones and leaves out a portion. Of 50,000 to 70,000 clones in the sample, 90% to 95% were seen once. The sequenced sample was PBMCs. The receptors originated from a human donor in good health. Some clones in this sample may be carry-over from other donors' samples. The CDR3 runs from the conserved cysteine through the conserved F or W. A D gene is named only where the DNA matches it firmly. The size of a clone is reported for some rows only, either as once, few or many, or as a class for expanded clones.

TGTGCCAGCAGCTTTGACCGGGGGGTGTCGGTGGATACGCAGTATTTT	CASSFDRGVSVDTQYF	TRBD2	TRBJ2-3	once	TRBV7-9
TGTGCCAGCAGCTTGGACCCAGACAGGGCAACTAATGAAAAACTGTTTTTT	CASSLDPDRATNEKLFF	TRBD1	TRBJ1-4	NA	TRBV5-8
TGTGCCAGCAGCTCGACAGAGACCAATCAGCCCCAGCATTTT	CASSSTETNQPQHF	NA	TRBJ1-5	NA	TRBV4-2
TGTGCCAGCTCACCCGACAGGTCTAATTCACCCCTCCACTTT	CASSPDRSNSPLHF	NA	TRBJ1-6	NA	TRBV18
TGTGCCAGCAGCGCCACAGGCCCCCTAGACGAGCAGTACTTC	CASSATGPLDEQYF	NA	TRBJ2-7	NA	TRBV7-6
TGTGCCAGCAGCTTAGTCGGGGCTCTGGGGGGCCAAGAGACCCAGTACTTC	CASSLVGALGGQETQYF	NA	TRBJ2-5	NA	TRBV7-2
TGCGCCAGCAGCCAGAACTCGGGCTACACCTTC	CASSQNSGYTF	NA	TRBJ1-2	NA	TRBV4-1
TGTGCCAGCAGCTCCCAAGGGGGCTCCGGAGGAGGCTACACCTTC	CASSSQGGSGGGYTF	TRBD1	TRBJ1-2	NA	TRBV9
TGTGCCTGGACTGCTGGCAACTATGGCTACACCTTC	CAWTAGNYGYTF	NA	TRBJ1-2	once	TRBV30
TGTGCCAGCGGGGTGGGGGGCTCTGGAAACACCATATATTTT	CASGVGGSGNTIYF	NA	TRBJ1-3	once	TRBV6-6
TGCGCCAGCAGCGCTGGGACAGGGCTGCCACCCCTCCACTTT	CASSAGTGLPPLHF	TRBD1	TRBJ1-6	NA	TRBV5-1
TGTGCCACCAGCCTCCGGGGAGTCTCTGGGGCCAACGTCCTGACTTTC	CATSLRGVSGANVLTF	NA	TRBJ2-6	NA	TRBV15
TGTGCCAGCAACCCACAGGGGGGGGGTCAGCCCCAGCATTTT	CASNPQGGGQPQHF	TRBD1	TRBJ1-5	NA	TRBV27
TGTGCCAGCAGCACCCCCGGGACTGGCACAGATACGCAGTATTTT	CASSTPGTGTDTQYF	NA	TRBJ2-3	NA	TRBV7-9
TGTGCCAGCACGGGGGGCTTAAACACTGAAGCTTTCTTT	CASTGGLNTEAFF	NA	TRBJ1-1	NA	TRBV2
TGTGCCAGCAGCCCCCCGAGTTCCTATGGCTACACCTTC	CASSPPSSYGYTF	NA	TRBJ1-2	NA	TRBV7-9
TGCGCCAGCATATCTGGCCTAGCGGGAGACTACGAGCAGTACTTC	CASISGLAGDYEQYF	TRBD2	TRBJ2-7	NA	TRBV10-1
TGCGCCAGCAGCCGCGGTCTTGAAAAACTGTTTTTT	CASSRGLEKLFF	NA	TRBJ1-4	NA	TRBV4-1
TGTGCCAGCAGCTTGGCTCGGGGCTCTGGGGCCAACGTCCTGACTTTC	CASSLARGSGANVLTF	NA	TRBJ2-6	NA	TRBV5-8
TGTGCCAGCAGTGAAAGAAGCAGGTCTGGCTACACCTTC	CASSERSRSGYTF	NA	TRBJ1-2	many	TRBV6-1
TGTGCCATCAGTGAGTCGACTAGGCCCCTCTACAATGAGCAGTTCTTC	CAISESTRPLYNEQFF	NA	TRBJ2-1	NA	TRBV10-3
TGCGCCAGCAGTCCGACATCCTCTGGGGCCAACGTCCTGACTTTC	CASSPTSSGANVLTF	NA	TRBJ2-6	NA	TRBV5-1
TGCGCCAGCAGCCAAGGGCGACAGTATAATTCACCCCTCCACTTT	CASSQGRQYNSPLHF	NA	TRBJ1-6	once	TRBV4-1
TGTGCCAGCAGCTTAAAGGGTAGCGGGAGCCCAGATACGCAGTATTTT	CASSLKGSGSPDTQYF	TRBD2	TRBJ2-3	NA	TRBV7-3
TGCGCCAGCAGCCGCACACTAGCTAACTATGGCTACACCTTC	CASSRTLANYGYTF	NA	TRBJ1-2	NA	TRBV4-3
NA	CASSISAQGAQETQYF	NA	TRBJ2-5	NA	TRBV19
TGTGCCAGCAGCTTTCACCGACAGGGAGGCGAGCAGTACTTC	CASSFHRQGGEQYF	NA	TRBJ2-7	NA	TRBV7-2
TGTGCCAGCAGTTTACTAAGGACAGGGGTTAATTCACCCCTCCACTTT	CASSLLRTGVNSPLHF	TRBD1	TRBJ1-6	NA	TRBV27
TGTGCCAGCAGCCCGGGACAGTGGGGCTATGGCTACACCTTC	CASSPGQWGYGYTF	TRBD1	TRBJ1-2	NA	TRBV11-2
TGTGCCAGCAGCGACCAGGCTCCGGGACTAGCGGGAGTAAATGAGCAGTTCTTC	CASSDQAPGLAGVNEQFF	TRBD2	TRBJ2-1	NA	TRBV7-3
TGTGCTAGTGGTTTGGGACTCGCGGTGAACACTGAAGCTTTCTTT	CASGLGLAVNTEAFF	NA	TRBJ1-1	NA	TRBV12-5
TGCAGCGTTACTCGGGACAGGGCAGGGGAGCAGTACTTC	CSVTRDRAGEQYF	TRBD1	TRBJ2-7	NA	TRBV29-1
TGTGCCAGCAGTGTACAGGGGCAGGGCACTGAAGCTTTCTTT	CASSVQGQGTEAFF	TRBD1	TRBJ1-1	NA	TRBV6-6